These T cell receptor delta chains were read from a single sample in a study of delta chains in infants with herpesvirus infections. TCRdb re-called clones from the RT-PCR reads using CATT. The data show about 770 delta-chain clones, 35% to 50% seen once. The sample consisted of peripheral blood, taken at time point 3 of longitudinal follow-up. The source of these receptors is a human donor who was a Ugandan infant, either HIV-exposed or HIV-unexposed (not recorded which). Each CDR3 is given without its conserved first and last residue. Fields, in order: V gene, clone size, J gene, CDR3 protein. Part of the rows lack a size; the others show once, few, many or a class for expanded clones.

v_gene: TRAV29/DV5
abundance: large
j_gene: TRDJ1
CDR3aa: AASAFLILGFTDKLI

v_gene: TRDV3
abundance: hyperexpanded
j_gene: TRDJ1
CDR3aa: ALSYGGLLGDTSYTDKLI

v_gene: TRDV1
abundance: large
j_gene: TRDJ1
CDR3aa: ALGEKSPPGVSLKLGISRNKLI

v_gene: TRDV1
abundance: NA
j_gene: TRDJ1
CDR3aa: ALGVILPTWGGSCDKLI

v_gene: TRDV3
abundance: large
j_gene: TRDJ2
CDR3aa: ASEPYVLGDKSLTAQLF

v_gene: TRDV1
abundance: hyperexpanded
j_gene: TRDJ1
CDR3aa: ALGDPLGDKLI

v_gene: TRDV1
abundance: large
j_gene: TRDJ1
CDR3aa: ALGDSKFVLGDTSPSDKLI

v_gene: TRDV1
abundance: NA
j_gene: TRDJ1
CDR3aa: ALGSPHVPRGTLYTDKPI

v_gene: TRDV1
abundance: large
j_gene: TRDJ1
CDR3aa: ALGLPSELPTLGWGIVSNTDKLI

v_gene: TRDV2
abundance: large
j_gene: TRDJ3
CDR3aa: ACDTWAPYSWDTRQMF

v_gene: TRDV1
abundance: medium-sized
j_gene: TRDJ1
CDR3aa: ALGERGYSTYKLI

v_gene: TRDV1
abundance: few
j_gene: TRDJ1
CDR3aa: ALGEDFSYHWGIRSDKLI

v_gene: TRAV14/DV4
abundance: large
j_gene: TRDJ1
CDR3aa: AMSAHPSLTGGRKLI

v_gene: TRDV1
abundance: large
j_gene: TRDJ1
CDR3aa: ALGALTSRFFLYGTGIRDTDKLI

v_gene: TRDV1
abundance: NA
j_gene: TRDJ1
CDR3aa: ALGVLYTWSLGGYQNTDKLI

v_gene: TRDV1
abundance: large
j_gene: TRDJ1
CDR3aa: ALGEPTPHLGDYTDKLI

v_gene: TRDV1
abundance: large
j_gene: TRDJ1
CDR3aa: ALGELPYWGRATRAYTDKLI

v_gene: TRDV1
abundance: large
j_gene: TRDJ2
CDR3aa: ALGADDRPFSYWGIKTAQLF

v_gene: TRDV2
abundance: medium-sized
j_gene: TRDJ3
CDR3aa: ACDTGGYWDTRQMF

v_gene: TRDV2
abundance: large
j_gene: TRDJ1
CDR3aa: ACDTLSKLI

v_gene: TRDV2
abundance: medium-sized
j_gene: TRDJ3
CDR3aa: ACDTPPGEPSSWDTRQMF

v_gene: TRAV36/DV7
abundance: large
j_gene: TRDJ1
CDR3aa: AVERGVMFDKLI

v_gene: TRDV1
abundance: large
j_gene: TRDJ3
CDR3aa: ALGDGSRKDRQSWDTRQMF

v_gene: TRDV3
abundance: large
j_gene: TRDJ1
CDR3aa: ASPFRHSSFYTDKLI

v_gene: TRDV1
abundance: medium-sized
j_gene: TRDJ1
CDR3aa: ALGGKTHNPVLGDPFRRYTDKLI

v_gene: TRDV1
abundance: large
j_gene: TRDJ1
CDR3aa: ALGSSWLGASRGLI

v_gene: TRDV1
abundance: medium-sized
j_gene: TRDJ1
CDR3aa: ALGIILGEYTDKLI

v_gene: TRAV29/DV5
abundance: large
j_gene: TRDJ1
CDR3aa: AASVPWGSRGEDKLI

v_gene: TRDV1
abundance: medium-sized
j_gene: TRDJ1
CDR3aa: ALVRHPSKPGGKII

v_gene: TRDV1
abundance: medium-sized
j_gene: TRDJ1
CDR3aa: ALGELSALGALNTDKLI

v_gene: TRDV1
abundance: large
j_gene: TRDJ2
CDR3aa: ALGELPPTNPTGGYMTAQLF

v_gene: TRDV1
abundance: medium-sized
j_gene: TRDJ1
CDR3aa: ALGAKAFLPRFYWGIEGTDKLI

v_gene: TRDV1
abundance: few
j_gene: TRDJ1
CDR3aa: ALGNPRGIPDKLI

v_gene: TRDV1
abundance: NA
j_gene: TRDJ1
CDR3aa: ALGNHTGMPPGGYTDKLI

v_gene: TRDV1
abundance: NA
j_gene: TRDJ1
CDR3aa: ALGERGDSYLYTDKLI

v_gene: TRDV1
abundance: large
j_gene: TRDJ2
CDR3aa: ALGERPPQERGLGWDYSPLTAQLF

v_gene: TRDV1
abundance: medium-sized
j_gene: TRDJ2
CDR3aa: ALGDFILNPLTAQLF

v_gene: TRDV2
abundance: large
j_gene: TRDJ2
CDR3aa: ACDASFPTGGSLALTAQLF

v_gene: TRDV1
abundance: large
j_gene: TRDJ1
CDR3aa: ALGELASYLDWGLSDKLI

v_gene: TRAV29/DV5
abundance: large
j_gene: TRDJ1
CDR3aa: AATEVTALGDTRSDKLI

v_gene: TRDV1
abundance: large
j_gene: TRDJ3
CDR3aa: ALGAPLPFMGESSWDTRQMF

v_gene: TRDV1
abundance: large
j_gene: TRDJ1
CDR3aa: ALVNAFFLRYSYYTDKLI

v_gene: TRDV1
abundance: large
j_gene: TRDJ1
CDR3aa: ALGNRALRGGGDKLI

v_gene: TRDV1
abundance: large
j_gene: TRDJ1
CDR3aa: ALGDPTLITLYGPHGTDKLI